A single sample is the source of the 20 T cell receptor beta chains below, sequenced in a study of a mutant IDH1 vaccine in newly diagnosed glioma. Indicated time point: baseline, week 1 (first vaccination visit). Described treatment: pre-vaccination baseline after standard-of-care therapy. Generated by immunoSEQ multiplex PCR, the TCRdb table keeps only in-frame clones and is missing some. The sample consists of more than 80,000 clones, roughly four fifths of them appearing once. The starting material was PBMCs, obtained from a glioma patient treated with radiotherapy, temozolomide or both. The origin of the receptors is a woman aged 45-60 years with glioma.

This chain links TRBV9 with TRBJ2-7, with TRBD1 matching 10 bases. Germline assignment: CDR1 SGDLS and CDR2 YYNGEE. The J segment lost 6 bases and the V segment lost 4 bases, leaving 10 bases of the junction unmatched. The CDR3 covers 15 residues. The CDR3 reads CASSLGTGVRGEQYF. The CDR3 DNA reads as TGTGCCAGCAGCCTCGGGACAGGGGTTCGAGGCGAGCAGTACTTC.

A note on this clone: The sample has other DNA sequences that encode this CDR3 too. This sequence joins TRBV2 and TRBJ1-2; D ambiguous. This CDR3 comprises 11 residues. The V end was cut by 2 bases, the J end by 3 bases, with 1 base between. Germline V gene sequence: CDR1 SNHLY, CDR2 FYNNEI. CDR3 protein: CASSEHYGYTF. CDR3 DNA sequence: TGTGCCAGCAGTGAACACTATGGCTACACCTTC.

The chain employs TRBV6-1 and TRBJ2-3, with TRBD2 matching over 11 bases. V lost 5 bases to trimming and J lost 6 bases; unmatched junction nucleotides: 4. Per germline, CDR1 MNHNS and CDR2 SASEGT. The CDR3 is 14 amino acids. This CDR3 reads CASSPSGGWDTQYF. CDR3 bases: TGTGCCAGCAGTCCTAGCGGGGGGTGGGATACGCAGTATTTT.

The chain joins TRBV4-1 to TRBJ2-5, with D possibly TRBD1 on 5 matching bases. V dropped 4 bases and J dropped 5 bases, with 20 bases sitting between them. Germline V gives CDR1 MGHRA, CDR2 YSYEKL. The CDR3 length is 16 residues. CDR3 DNA sequence: TGCGCCAGCAGCCGCTCGGGCGTAGGGGATGAGGAGACCCAGTACTTC. Its protein product is CASSRSGVGDEETQYF.

The chain is built from TRBV7-2 and TRBJ2-7, with D uncertain. The CDR3 runs to 16 residues. CDR1 is SGHTA, CDR2 FQGNSA, per germline. The ends were cut back, 3 bases at V and 3 bases at J, with 18 bases in the middle. The CDR3 reads CASSFGVDHPYYEQYF. DNA of the CDR3: TGTGCCAGCAGCTTTGGGGTGGACCACCCCTACTACGAGCAGTACTTC.

The J gene is TRBJ1-1, the V gene TRBV27; 8 bases map to TRBD1. After removal of 5 bases from V and 1 base from J, the junction contained 3 bases not matched to a gene. This CDR3 spans 14 amino acids. Germline V gene lookup returns CDR1 MNHEY and CDR2 SMNVEV (reference sequence). The CDR3 region is CASSHGTGNTEAFF. In nucleotides, the CDR3 is TGTGCCAGCAGTCATGGGACAGGGAACACTGAAGCTTTCTTT.

This clone appeared a single time. The V gene is TRBV9, the J gene TRBJ2-7, with TRBD1 matching 8 bases. The CDR3 has 14 amino acids. The V segment lost 3 bases and the J segment 2 bases; nucleotides outside the gene matches: 4. Germline V gene data show CDR1 as SGDLS and CDR2 as YYNGEE. The CDR3 DNA reads TGTGCCAGCAGCGAGAGGGACAGGACCTACGAGCAGTACTTC. Protein sequence: CASSERDRTYEQYF.

The chain is built from TRBV27 and TRBJ2-7; 9 bases match TRBD1. This CDR3 comprises 15 residues. V gave up 5 bases and J gave up 5 bases; unmatched junction bases: 10. The germline CDR1 and CDR2 sequences are MNHEY and SMNVEV (reference sequence). The CDR3 bases are TGTGCCAGCAGTCGAATCCGGGACAGGGAACACGAGCAGTACTTC. Translation gives CASSRIRDREHEQYF.

The chain carries TRBV19 and TRBJ1-1; D is ambiguous. Germline values: CDR1 LNHDA, CDR2 SQIVND (reference sequence). This CDR3 is built from 16 residues. Trimming took 3 bases from V and 2 from J, leaving 16 bases between them. The CDR3 DNA follows: TGTGCCAGTAGTATTCCCCAGTTCAGTGGAAACACTGAAGCTTTCTTT. This translates into CASSIPQFSGNTEAFF.

The CDR3 DNA is TGTGCCACGACCGGGGGGGGCAGAAACACAGATACGCAGTATTTT. It specifies CATTGGGRNTDTQYF. V and J are TRBV15 and TRBJ2-3; 8 bases map to TRBD2. This CDR3 has 15 amino acids. V lost 9 bases, J lost 2 bases, and 10 bases stayed unmatched. The germline V gene has CDR1 LNHNV and CDR2 YYDKDF (reference sequence).

J is TRBJ2-6 and V is TRBV7-2; D remains unclear. The ends were cut back, 2 bases at V and 0 bases at J, with 5 bases in the middle. CDR3 length: 15 amino acids. Germline loops: CDR1 SGHTA, CDR2 FQGNSA. Here the CDR3 reads CASSLSSSGANVLTF. CDR3 nucleotide sequence: TGTGCCAGCAGCTTAAGTAGCTCTGGGGCCAACGTCCTGACTTTC.

The chain combines TRBV9 with TRBJ2-1; D possibly matches TRBD1 or TRBD2 (6 bases each). Trimming pared 9 bases from V and 9 bases from J, leaving 19 bases between. Germline V lookup: CDR1 SGDLS, CDR2 YYNGEE. This CDR3 contains 13 residues. CDR3 sequence reads: CATSPGAKGEQFF. The CDR3 coding sequence is TGTGCCACCTCACCGGGGGCAAAGGGTGAGCAGTTCTTC.

The V gene is TRBV5-1, the J gene TRBJ2-7, with D perhaps matching TRBD1 or TRBD2 (5 bases each). Germline V gives CDR1 SGHRS, CDR2 YFSETQ. The CDR3 extends over 13 amino acids. Trimming removed 4 bases at V and 3 bases at J, with 11 bases between. As DNA, the CDR3 is TGCGCCAGCAGCCGGGACGGCAGCTACGAGCAGTACTTC. Translating gives CASSRDGSYEQYF.

This clone was seen a few times. This chain connects TRBV7-7 to TRBJ2-7; the D is unclear. V was clipped by 4 bases and J by 7 bases, with 14 bases between them. The CDR3 loop spans 13 amino acids. Germline V gene sequence: CDR1 SSHAT, CDR2 FNYEAQ (reference sequence). The CDR3: CASSSAGDREQYF. The CDR3 bases are TGTGCCAGCAGCTCGGCTGGCGATCGGGAGCAGTACTTC.

V usage is TRBV4-1 and J usage is TRBJ1-2; D is unclear. Trimming stripped 3 bases from V and 6 bases from J, with 11 bases between. The CDR3 runs 13 residues. Looked up from germline, CDR1 is MGHRA and CDR2 is YSYEKL. CDR3 nucleotide sequence: TGCGCCAGCAGCCAGGATGGCGCGGATGGCTACACCTTC. It translates to CASSQDGADGYTF.

This chain uses TRBV5-1 with TRBJ1-4; D gene ambiguous. This CDR3 region has 15 residues. Trimming left V 0 bases short and J 7 bases short, with 13 bases between. CDR1 SGHRS and CDR2 YFSETQ come from the germline V gene. CDR3 protein: CASSLGSEVGEKLFF. CDR3 DNA: TGCGCCAGCAGCTTGGGATCCGAGGTTGGTGAAAAACTGTTTTTT.

Written as DNA, the CDR3 is TGTGCCAGCAGCCCCTTGGGGTCGGGGAATCAGCCCCAGCATTTT. Encoded protein: CASSPLGSGNQPQHF. The gene calls are TRBV21-1 and TRBJ1-5. TRBV21-1 is designated a pseudogene. The CDR3 loop spans 15 amino acids.

Points on this clone: Mismatch with germline at one junction end may stem from a read error. The chain employs TRBV7-7 and TRBJ1-6; D perhaps matches TRBD1 (6 bases). The CDR3 covers 13 residues. CDR1 is SSHAT and CDR2 is FNYEAQ in the germline V gene (reference sequence). The CDR3 loop reads CASSLDTGLPLHF. The CDR3 DNA is TGTGCTAGCAGCTTAGATACAGGGCTGCCCCTCCACTTT.

In its sample, this clone was seen once. Other DNA sequences within the sample encode an identical CDR3. CDR3 sequence: CASSLEGGKNTEAFF. The CDR3 DNA reads TGCGCCAGCAGCTTGGAGGGGGGTAAGAACACTGAAGCTTTCTTT. V and J are TRBV5-1 and TRBJ1-1; tentatively, D is TRBD1 (6 bases). CDR1 is SGHRS, CDR2 YFSETQ, per germline. V shed 0 bases and J shed 1 base, with 10 bases lying between them. CDR3 size: 15 residues.

The rearrangement links TRBV28 to TRBJ1-1; D is uncertain. V lost 7 bases to trimming and J lost 6 bases, with 12 bases between them. The CDR3 covers 12 residues. Germline V gene data show CDR1 as MDHEN and CDR2 as SYDVKM. The CDR3 sequence: CASTEGIAEAFF. The CDR3 nucleotides are TGTGCCAGCACGGAGGGAATTGCTGAAGCTTTCTTT.